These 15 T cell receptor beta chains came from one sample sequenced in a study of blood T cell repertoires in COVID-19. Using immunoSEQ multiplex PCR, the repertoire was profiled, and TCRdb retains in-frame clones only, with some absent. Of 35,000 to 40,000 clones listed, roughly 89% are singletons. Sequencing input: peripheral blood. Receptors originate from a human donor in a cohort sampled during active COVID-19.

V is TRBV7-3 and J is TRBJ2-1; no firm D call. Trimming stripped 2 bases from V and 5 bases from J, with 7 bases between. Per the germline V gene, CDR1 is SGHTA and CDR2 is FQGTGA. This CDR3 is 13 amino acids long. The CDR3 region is CASSLQRNNEQFF. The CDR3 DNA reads TGTGCCAGCAGCTTACAGAGGAACAATGAGCAGTTCTTC.

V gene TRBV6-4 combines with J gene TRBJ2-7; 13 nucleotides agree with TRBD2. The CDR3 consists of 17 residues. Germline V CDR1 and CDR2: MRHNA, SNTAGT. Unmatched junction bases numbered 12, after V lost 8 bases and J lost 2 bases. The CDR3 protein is CASYQTGTSGATYEQYF. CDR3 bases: TGTGCCAGCTATCAGACAGGGACTAGCGGGGCAACCTACGAGCAGTACTTC.

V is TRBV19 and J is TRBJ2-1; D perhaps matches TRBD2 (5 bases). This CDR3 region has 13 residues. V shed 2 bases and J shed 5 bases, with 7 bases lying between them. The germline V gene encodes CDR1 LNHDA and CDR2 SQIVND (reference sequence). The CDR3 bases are TGTGCCAGTAGTATAAACGGGAACAATGAGCAGTTCTTC. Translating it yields CASSINGNNEQFF.

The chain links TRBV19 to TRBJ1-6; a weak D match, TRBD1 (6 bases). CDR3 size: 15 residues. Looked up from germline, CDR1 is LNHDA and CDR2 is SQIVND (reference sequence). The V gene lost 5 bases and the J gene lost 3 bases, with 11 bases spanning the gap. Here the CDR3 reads CASSAGTRYNSPLHF. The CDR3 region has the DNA TGTGCCAGTAGTGCCGGGACACGCTATAATTCACCCCTCCACTTT.

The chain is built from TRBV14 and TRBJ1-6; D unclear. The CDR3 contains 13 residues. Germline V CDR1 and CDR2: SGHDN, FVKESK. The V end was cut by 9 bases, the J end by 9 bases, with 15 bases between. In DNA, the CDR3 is TGTGCCAGTCGACCGGGAGGGAGTTCACCCCTCCACTTT. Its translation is CASRPGGSSPLHF.

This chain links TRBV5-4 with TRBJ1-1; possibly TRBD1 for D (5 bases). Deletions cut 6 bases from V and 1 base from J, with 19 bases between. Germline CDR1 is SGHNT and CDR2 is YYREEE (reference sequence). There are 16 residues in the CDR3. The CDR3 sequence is CASTKGGGLRNTEAFF. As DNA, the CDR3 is TGTGCCAGCACCAAGGGCGGGGGATTGCGGAACACTGAAGCTTTCTTT.

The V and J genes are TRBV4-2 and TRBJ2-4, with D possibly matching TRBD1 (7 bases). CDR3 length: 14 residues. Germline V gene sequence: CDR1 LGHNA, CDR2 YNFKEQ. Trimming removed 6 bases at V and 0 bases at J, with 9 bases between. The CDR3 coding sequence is TGTGCCAGCAGTCAGGGGGGAGCCAAAAACATTCAGTACTTC. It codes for CASSQGGAKNIQYF.

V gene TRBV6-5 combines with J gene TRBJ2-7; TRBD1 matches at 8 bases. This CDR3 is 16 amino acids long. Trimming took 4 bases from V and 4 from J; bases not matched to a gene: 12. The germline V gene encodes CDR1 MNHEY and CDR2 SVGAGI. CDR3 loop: CASSSTDRAIPYEQYF. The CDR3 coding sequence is TGTGCCAGCAGTTCGACGGACAGGGCGATACCATACGAGCAGTACTTC.

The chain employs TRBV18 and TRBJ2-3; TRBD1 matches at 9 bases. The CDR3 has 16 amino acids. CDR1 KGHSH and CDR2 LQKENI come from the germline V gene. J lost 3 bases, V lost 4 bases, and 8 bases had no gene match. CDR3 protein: CASSQRQGGRTDTQYF. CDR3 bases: TGTGCCAGCTCACAACGACAGGGGGGTCGGACAGATACGCAGTATTTT.

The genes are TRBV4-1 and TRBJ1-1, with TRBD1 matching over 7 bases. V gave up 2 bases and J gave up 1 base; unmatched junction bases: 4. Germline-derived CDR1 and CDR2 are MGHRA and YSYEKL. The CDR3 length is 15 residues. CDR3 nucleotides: TGCGCCAGCAGCCAATTGGGACAGAAGAACACTGAAGCTTTCTTT. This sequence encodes CASSQLGQKNTEAFF.

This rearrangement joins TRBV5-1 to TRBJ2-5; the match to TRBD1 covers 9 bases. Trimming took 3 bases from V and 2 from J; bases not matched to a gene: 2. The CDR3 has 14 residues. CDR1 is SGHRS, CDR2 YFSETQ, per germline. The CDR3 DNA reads TGCGCCAGCAGCTGGGGGACAGGGCAAGAGACCCAGTACTTC. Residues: CASSWGTGQETQYF.

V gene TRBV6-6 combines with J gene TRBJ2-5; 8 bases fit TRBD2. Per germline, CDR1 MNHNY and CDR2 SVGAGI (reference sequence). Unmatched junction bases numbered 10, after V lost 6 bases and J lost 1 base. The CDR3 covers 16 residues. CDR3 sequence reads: CASSPPGAGGQETQYF. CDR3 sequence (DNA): TGTGCCAGCAGCCCCCCGGGGGCGGGGGGCCAAGAGACCCAGTACTTC.

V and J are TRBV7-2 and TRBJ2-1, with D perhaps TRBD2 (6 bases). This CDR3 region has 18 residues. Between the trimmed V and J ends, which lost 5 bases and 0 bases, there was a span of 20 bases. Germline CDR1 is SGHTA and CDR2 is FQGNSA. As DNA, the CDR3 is TGTGCCAGCAGCATCGGGATGTCGGGAGTGGGCTCCTACAATGAGCAGTTCTTC. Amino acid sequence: CASSIGMSGVGSYNEQFF.

The CDR3 DNA sequence: TGCGCCAGCAGCCAAGTTCAGTTCGTTGAAAAACTGTTTTTT. It yields the protein CASSQVQFVEKLFF. V is TRBV4-1 and J is TRBJ1-4; D call uncertain. Germline V gene sequence: CDR1 MGHRA, CDR2 YSYEKL. The CDR3 is 14 residues long. Deletions cut 1 base from V and 7 bases from J, with 10 bases between.

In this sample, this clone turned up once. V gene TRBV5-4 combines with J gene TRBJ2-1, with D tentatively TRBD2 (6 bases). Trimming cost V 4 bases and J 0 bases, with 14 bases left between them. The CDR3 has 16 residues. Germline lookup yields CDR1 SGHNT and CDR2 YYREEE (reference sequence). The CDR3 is CASSPYGRLSYNEQFF. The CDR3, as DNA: TGTGCCAGCAGCCCATACGGGAGACTCTCCTACAATGAGCAGTTCTTC.